Listed here are 27 T cell receptor beta chains from one sample, sequenced in a study of T cell responses to AZD1222 COVID-19 vaccine. Profiled with immunoSEQ multiplex PCR; TCRdb holds only in-frame clones, not every one. The table records about 70,000 clones, about 88% of them present only once. This sample comprised peripheral blood, obtained 28 days after the second dose of the MenACWY control vaccine. Source of these receptors: an adult who received the MenACWY meningococcal vaccine as a control.

The rearrangement links TRBV28 to TRBJ1-2; maybe TRBD1 (6 bases). The CDR3 runs to 12 residues. Trimming left V 6 bases short and J 4 bases short, with 9 bases between. The germline CDR1 and CDR2 sequences are MDHEN and SYDVKM. The CDR3 DNA reads TGTGCCAGCAGCCAGACAGGCTATGGCTACACCTTC. Translation gives CASSQTGYGYTF.

The chain has TRBV7-9 and TRBJ2-6; D not certain. Trimming pared 3 bases from V and 4 bases from J, leaving 4 bases between. CDR3 length: 13 residues. Germline CDR1 reads SEHNR; CDR2 reads FQNEAQ (reference sequence). Written as DNA, the CDR3 is TGTGCCAGCAGCTTTACGGGGGCCAACGTCCTGACTTTC. It encodes CASSFTGANVLTF.

A single count supports this clone. The V gene is TRBV10-3, the J gene TRBJ1-6; a weak D match, TRBD1 (6 bases). This CDR3 comprises 13 residues. Germline CDR1 and CDR2: ENHRY and SYGVKD. The V end was cut by 4 bases, the J end by 9 bases, with 10 bases between. The CDR3 DNA is TGTGCCATCAGTGGGGACAAAACTTCACCCCTCCACTTT. Translating gives CAISGDKTSPLHF.

The gene calls are TRBV7-2 and TRBJ1-3, with D possibly matching TRBD1 (5 bases). The CDR3 is 15 residues long. Germline assignment: CDR1 SGHTA and CDR2 FQGNSA. Trimming took off 7 bases at V and 2 bases at J, with 15 bases between the two ends. For the CDR3, the DNA is TGTGCCAGCACCCCTCAGGGTACGGCTGGAAACACCATATATTTT. This encodes CASTPQGTAGNTIYF.

The chain employs TRBV4-1 and TRBJ2-6, with D possibly being TRBD1 or TRBD2 (5 bases each). The CDR3 spans 17 residues. CDR1 MGHRA and CDR2 YSYEKL come from the germline V gene. The V end lost 1 base, the J end lost 2 bases, and 12 bases lay between the germline ends. The chain's CDR3 is CASSQGGAFTGANVLTF. CDR3 DNA sequence: TGCGCCAGCAGCCAAGGAGGGGCGTTCACTGGGGCCAACGTCCTGACTTTC.

The J gene is TRBJ2-7, the V gene TRBV9; the D gene is possibly TRBD2 (5 bases). The CDR3 spans 14 residues. Trimming removed 0 bases from V and 2 bases from J, with 9 bases in between. Germline assignment: CDR1 SGDLS and CDR2 YYNGEE. CDR3 nucleotide sequence: TGTGCCAGCAGCGTAGGACCCGGGGCCTACGAGCAGTACTTC. It codes for CASSVGPGAYEQYF.

The gene calls are TRBV7-3 and TRBJ2-3; D is possibly TRBD2 (6 bases). From germline, CDR1 is SGHTA and CDR2 FQGTGA. With 5 bases removed from V and 0 bases from J, the gap between germline ends came to 18 bases. The CDR3 covers 17 residues. The chain's CDR3 is CASSRAGGAPSTDTQYF. CDR3 bases: TGTGCCAGCAGCCGAGCGGGTGGGGCCCCTAGCACAGATACGCAGTATTTT.

The CDR3 coding sequence is TGTGCCAGCAGTTGGGGGGGGAACACTGAAGCTTTCTTT. Protein sequence: CASSWGGNTEAFF. This chain links TRBV6-5 with TRBJ1-1; a weak D match, TRBD1 (5 bases). CDR3 length: 13 amino acids. The V gene's germline CDR1 is MNHEY and CDR2 SVGAGI. V was trimmed by 4 bases and J by 1 base, leaving 7 bases between them.

V usage is TRBV28 and J usage is TRBJ2-1; 11 nucleotides align to TRBD2. The CDR3 has 14 residues. The germline gives CDR1 MDHEN, CDR2 SYDVKM. Trimming removed 6 bases from V and 7 bases from J; junction bases left unmatched: 5. The CDR3 sequence: CASSLSSGRNEQFF. In DNA form, the CDR3 reads TGTGCCAGCAGCCTCTCTAGCGGGAGGAATGAGCAGTTCTTC.

The genes are TRBV5-4 and TRBJ1-3; weak D call: TRBD1 (6 bases). Trimming took 0 bases from V and 4 from J, leaving 11 bases between them. The CDR3 is 15 amino acids. Germline V gene data show CDR1 as SGHNT and CDR2 as YYREEE (reference sequence). The CDR3 DNA is TGTGCCAGCAGCTTGGCCGGGGGGGCGGGAAACACCATATATTTT. Protein sequence: CASSLAGGAGNTIYF.

The chain carries TRBV7-2 and TRBJ1-2; possibly TRBD1 for D (5 bases). V shed 1 base and J shed 13 bases, with 16 bases lying between them. CDR3 size: 13 residues. Germline loops: CDR1 SGHTA, CDR2 FQGNSA. The chain's CDR3 is CASSLVGRDSLTF. The CDR3 nucleotides are TGTGCCAGCAGCTTAGTTGGCAGGGATTCCCTCACCTTC.

The chain combines TRBV6-6 with TRBJ1-2, with D perhaps matching TRBD1 (6 bases). The CDR3 is made up of 14 amino acids. Germline V CDR1 and CDR2: MNHNY, SVGAGI (reference sequence). The germline V and J ends were trimmed by 6 bases and 4 bases, with 15 bases remaining between them. CDR3 DNA sequence: TGTGCCAGCAGCTCGGGGGCCCCGGCCTATGGCTACACCTTC. Translating it yields CASSSGAPAYGYTF.

With respect to this clone: One junction end does not reproduce the germline sequence, and a read error may be involved. The chain has TRBV7-7 and TRBJ2-5; 8 positions agree with TRBD2. This CDR3 region has 15 residues. Germline assignment: CDR1 SSHAT and CDR2 FNYEAQ (reference sequence). CDR3 nucleotides: TGTGCTAGCAGTGCTATTGGACTAGCCGAAGAGACCCAGTACTTC. Residues: CASSAIGLAEETQYF.

The genes are TRBV30 and TRBJ1-1; the D is unclear. V lost 0 bases, J lost 0 bases, and 5 bases lay in between. The CDR3 contains 13 residues. Germline assignment: CDR1 GTSNPN and CDR2 SVGIG (reference sequence). CDR3 protein: CAWSVSLNTEAFF. The CDR3 DNA reads TGTGCCTGGAGTGTATCCCTGAACACTGAAGCTTTCTTT.

This clone appeared a few times. CDR3: CASSLRDGLEKLFF. DNA for the CDR3: TGTGCCAGCAGTCTACGGGACGGACTCGAAAAACTGTTTTTT. This chain connects TRBV6-2 or TRBV6-3 to TRBJ1-4; weak D call: TRBD1 (5 bases). Germline V CDR1 and CDR2: MNHEY, SVGEGT. V was pared by 5 bases and J by 8 bases, with 15 bases between. The CDR3 spans 14 residues.

The chain joins TRBV6-2 or TRBV6-3 to TRBJ1-5; tentatively, D is TRBD1 (5 bases). V lost 5 bases, J lost 2 bases, and 10 bases lay in between. The germline V gene encodes CDR1 MNHEY and CDR2 SVGEGT. The CDR3 covers 14 residues. The CDR3 loop is CASSPLGGNQPQHF. CDR3 coding DNA: TGTGCCAGCAGTCCCCTGGGGGGCAATCAGCCCCAGCATTTT.

The V gene is TRBV28, the J gene TRBJ1-3; D is possibly TRBD1 (5 bases). V was cut by 7 bases and J by 3 bases, with 10 bases left in between. This CDR3 is 13 amino acids long. Germline V gives CDR1 MDHEN, CDR2 SYDVKM. The CDR3 DNA reads TGTGCCAGCATCGGGGGTTTTGGAAACACCATATATTTT. This sequence encodes CASIGGFGNTIYF.

This clone was seen a few times. The chain employs TRBV7-9 and TRBJ1-2; D unclear. CDR1 SEHNR and CDR2 FQNEAQ come from the germline V gene (reference sequence). The CDR3 contains 13 residues. Trimming cost V 1 base and J 2 bases, with 5 bases left between them. CDR3 region: CASSLEVNYGYTF. Here the CDR3 DNA reads TGTGCCAGCAGCTTAGAGGTCAACTATGGCTACACCTTC. Full variable domain (missing parts from reference TRBV7-9 and TRBJ1-2): DTGVSQNPRHKITKRGQNVTFRCDPISEHNRLYWYRQTLGQGPEFLTYFQNEAQLEKSRLLSDRFSAERPKGSFSTLEIQRTEQGDSAMYLCASSLEVNYGYTFGSGTRLTVV.

The rearrangement joins TRBV7-9 to TRBJ2-3, with D unclear. The V and J ends lost 1 base and 3 bases respectively, with 17 bases between them. Germline V gives CDR1 SEHNR, CDR2 FQNEAQ (reference sequence). The CDR3 consists of 17 residues. The CDR3 region is CASSLDRSLGGTDTQYF. The CDR3 DNA reads as TGTGCCAGCAGCTTAGATCGCAGTTTGGGTGGGACAGATACGCAGTATTTT.

This chain uses TRBV4-2 with TRBJ2-3; 8 bases agree with TRBD2. Germline lookup yields CDR1 LGHNA and CDR2 YNFKEQ. Germline trimming cut 4 bases from V and 2 bases from J; bases unmatched to any gene: 8. This CDR3 comprises 16 residues. Written as DNA, the CDR3 is TGTGCCAGCAGCCTAAGCCGGACTAGCCCCACAGATACGCAGTATTTT. This translates into CASSLSRTSPTDTQYF.

J is TRBJ1-2 and V is TRBV6-5, with a possible D match to TRBD1 (5 bases). The CDR3 has 14 amino acids. Deletions cut 5 bases from V and 5 bases from J, with 15 bases between. CDR1 and CDR2 from the germline V gene are MNHEY and SVGAGI. Written as DNA, the CDR3 is TGTGCCAGCAGTCCGCCGGGGCAGACATATGGCTACACCTTC. As protein: CASSPPGQTYGYTF.

This chain links TRBV18 with TRBJ2-7; 7 bases are a match to TRBD1. V lost 3 bases to trimming and J lost 3 bases; unmatched junction nucleotides: 5. Germline CDR1 reads KGHSH; CDR2 reads LQKENI. This CDR3 has 14 residues. The CDR3 region is CASSPAGTDYEQYF. In DNA form, the CDR3 reads TGTGCCAGCTCACCCGCCGGGACAGACTACGAGCAGTACTTC.

This rearrangement joins TRBV11-2 to TRBJ1-1; the D gene is possibly TRBD1 (6 bases). The V and J ends lost 4 bases and 5 bases respectively, with 11 bases between them. Per the germline V gene, CDR1 is SGHAT and CDR2 is FQNNGV. This CDR3 contains 13 residues. The CDR3 spells CASSWGGQTEAFF. Written as DNA, the CDR3 is TGTGCCAGCAGCTGGGGCGGACAGACTGAAGCTTTCTTT. Together with reference TRBV11-2 and TRBJ1-1, the CDR3 gives the full variable domain: EAGVAQSPRYKIIEKRQSVAFWCNPISGHATLYWYQQILGQGPKLLIQFQNNGVVDDSQLPKDRFSAERLKGVDSTLKIQPAKLEDSAVYLCASSWGGQTEAFFGQGTRLTVV.

The genes are TRBV28 and TRBJ1-2; D uncertain. The CDR3 has 11 residues. Germline loops: CDR1 MDHEN, CDR2 SYDVKM. With 7 bases removed from V and 5 bases from J, the gap between germline ends came to 8 bases. The CDR3 sequence is CASNSPYGYTF. In DNA, the CDR3 is TGTGCCAGCAACAGCCCTTATGGCTACACCTTC.

This chain connects TRBV6-6 to TRBJ1-2; TRBD1 matches 8 bases. There are 14 residues in the CDR3. V was pared by 7 bases and J by 4 bases, with 8 bases of the junction left unmatched. Germline V CDR1 and CDR2: MNHNY, SVGAGI (reference sequence). The DNA of the CDR3 is TGTGCCAGCACCACCCAGGGGGCAGGCTATGGCTACACCTTC. Protein sequence: CASTTQGAGYGYTF.

The CDR3 loop is CASSFRPLTYEQYF. In DNA form, the CDR3 reads TGTGCCAGCAGTTTTCGGCCATTGACCTACGAGCAGTACTTC. The J gene is TRBJ2-7, the V gene TRBV27; D ambiguous. Deletions cut 3 bases from V and 2 bases from J, with 11 bases between. Germline CDR1 and CDR2: MNHEY and SMNVEV (reference sequence). The CDR3 extends over 14 amino acids.

The rearrangement joins TRBV6-1 to TRBJ1-3; TRBD1 matches 12 bases. The J segment lost 7 bases and the V segment lost 2 bases, leaving 6 bases of the junction unmatched. The CDR3 loop spans 16 amino acids. In germline, CDR1 is MNHNS, CDR2 SASEGT. The DNA for the CDR3 is TGTGCCAGCAGTGAATTTTATGGGACAGGGGGCAACACCATATATTTT. Its protein is CASSEFYGTGGNTIYF.